The entry that follows covers one T cell receptor (beta chain) sequence. The data were taken from a study of shared clonotypes between healthy human individuals. Germline-derived CDR1 and CDR2 are SEHNR and FQNEAQ (reference sequence). The V and J ends lost 4 bases and 4 bases, in that order; junction bases with no gene match: 15. This CDR3 has 17 residues. Libraries were prepared by immunoSEQ multiplex PCR; TCRdb keeps only in-frame clonotypes and omits some of them. The sample lists 850,000 to 1,100,000 clones, about 72% occurring once. The sample consisted of memory CD4+ T cells from PBMCs. Subset here: CD45RA-negative fraction. The rearrangement links TRBV7-9 to TRBJ1-1; TRBD1 agrees at 7 bases. The receptor comes from a man between 18 and 35 years old in good health. Some clones in this sample may be carry-over from other donors' samples. For the CDR3, the DNA is TGTGCCAGCAGCTATGGGCCCAGGGGGGGCGTGGGCACTGAAGCTTTCTTT. Translation: CASSYGPRGGVGTEAFF.